This T cell receptor beta chain is from a study of blood T cell repertoires in COVID-19. Study-wide background: Sites across the United States, Italy and Spain contributed samples from acute and convalescent COVID-19. T cells, B-cell-depleted T cells, or PBMCs supplied cDNA or gDNA.

Seattle participants joined during active infection and were tracked over time. With 4 bases clipped from V and 1 base from J, the junction kept 4 bases outside the gene matches. CDR1 and CDR2 (germline): SGHRS, YFSETQ. The CDR3 loop spans 16 amino acids. Profiling relied on immunoSEQ multiplex PCR, and the TCRdb table lists in-frame clones only, not all of them. The data contain almost 65,000 clones, about nine tenths of them seen just once; the ten biggest clones take up 43%. The receptor was isolated from an older woman with COVID-19, enrolled during active disease. The sequenced sample was peripheral blood. The V call is TRBV5-1, the J call TRBJ2-3; 12 bases are a match to TRBD2. This CDR3 is CASSPLAGGRTDTQYF. In DNA, the CDR3 is TGCGCCAGCAGCCCACTAGCGGGGGGCCGCACAGATACGCAGTATTTT.